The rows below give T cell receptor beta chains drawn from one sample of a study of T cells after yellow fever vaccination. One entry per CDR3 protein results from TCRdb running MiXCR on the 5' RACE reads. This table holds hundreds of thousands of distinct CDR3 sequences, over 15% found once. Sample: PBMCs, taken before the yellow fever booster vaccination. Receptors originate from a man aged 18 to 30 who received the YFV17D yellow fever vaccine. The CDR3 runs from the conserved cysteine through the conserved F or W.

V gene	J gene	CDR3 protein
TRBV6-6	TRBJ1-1	CASSGGTVNTEAFF
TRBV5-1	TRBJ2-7	CASSLVAGEDEQYF
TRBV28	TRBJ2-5	CASSSWTGGRGETQYF
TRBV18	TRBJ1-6	CASSPGPNAASNSPLHF
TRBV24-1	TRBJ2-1	CATSGTGDYEQFF
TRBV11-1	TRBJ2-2	CASSFLPGELFF
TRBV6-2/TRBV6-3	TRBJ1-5	CASSYSVGLANQPQHF
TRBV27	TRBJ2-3	CAIQNDRPTDTQYF
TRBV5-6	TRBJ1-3	CASSLLAGAVGNTIYF
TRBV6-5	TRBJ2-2	CASSRPGLNTGELFF
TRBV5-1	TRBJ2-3	CASSSVPTLLGHTDTQYF
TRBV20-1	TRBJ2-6	CSASARASGANVLTF
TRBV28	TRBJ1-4	CASTLRVQPITNEKLFF
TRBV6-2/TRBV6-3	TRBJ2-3	CASSYSMVDRDAQYF
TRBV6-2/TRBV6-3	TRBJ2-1	CASRGQNNEQFF
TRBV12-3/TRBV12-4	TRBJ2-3	CASRSGTSIFDTQYF
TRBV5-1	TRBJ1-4	CASSLVQGQGNEKLFF
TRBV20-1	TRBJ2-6	CSATSTTGRSGANVLTF
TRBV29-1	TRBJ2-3	CSVVARPSTDTQYF
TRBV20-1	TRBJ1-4	CGSVATNEKLFF
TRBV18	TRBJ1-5	CASSKGEDQPQHF
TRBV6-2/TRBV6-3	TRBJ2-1	CASSYATYNEQFF
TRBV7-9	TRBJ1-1	CASSPPGYTEAFF
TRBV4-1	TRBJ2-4	CASSQPGQGKGAKNIQYF
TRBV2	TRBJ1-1	CASSAPIEAMNTEAFF
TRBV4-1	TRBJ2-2	CASSQGASTGELFF
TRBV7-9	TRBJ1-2	CASSIPLNNYGYTF
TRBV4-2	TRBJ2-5	CASSSNEETQYF
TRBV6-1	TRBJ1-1	CASSDIYRANTEAFF
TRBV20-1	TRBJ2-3	CSARDSLAGPLSTDTQYF